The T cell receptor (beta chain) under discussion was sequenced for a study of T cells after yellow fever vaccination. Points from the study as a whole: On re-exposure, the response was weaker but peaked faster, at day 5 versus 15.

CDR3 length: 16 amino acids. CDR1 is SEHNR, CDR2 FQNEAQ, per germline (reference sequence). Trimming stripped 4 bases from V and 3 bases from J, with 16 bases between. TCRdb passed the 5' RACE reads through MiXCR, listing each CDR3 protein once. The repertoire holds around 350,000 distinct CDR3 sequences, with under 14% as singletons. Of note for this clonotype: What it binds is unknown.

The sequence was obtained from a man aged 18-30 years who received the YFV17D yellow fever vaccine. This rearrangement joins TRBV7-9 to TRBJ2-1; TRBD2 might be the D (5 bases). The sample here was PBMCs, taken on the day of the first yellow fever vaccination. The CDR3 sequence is CASSYWPSGGYNEQFF. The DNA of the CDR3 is TGTGCCAGCAGCTATTGGCCCAGCGGCGGCTACAATGAGCAGTTCTTC.